The 20 T cell receptor beta chains below were found in one sample sequenced in a study of PD-1 blockade in classical Hodgkin lymphoma (dated by TCRdb to between 2020 and 2021). The time point label, read with the paper, signifies: cycle 2 day 1 (C2D1) of nivolumab. All trial patients had relapsed after autologous stem cell transplantation, with cohorts A, B and C differing in prior brentuximab vedotin exposure. The method was the immunoSEQ multiplex PCR assay. In its TCRdb copy, this immuneACCESS table keeps in-frame sequences only and misses some clones. Where compared with another copy, unresolved V genes explain less than half of these, and the others have no known cause. This sample lists 35,000 or so clones; 76% were detected once. The top ten clonotypes cover 15% to 20% of the sample. Specimen: peripheral blood mononuclear cells (PBMCs), collected before the second cycle of nivolumab. The receptors were sampled from a human donor with classical Hodgkin lymphoma.

This clone has only a few counts. The chain links TRBV6-1 to TRBJ1-2; weak D call: TRBD1 (5 bases). The CDR3 totals 13 residues. In germline, CDR1 is MNHNS, CDR2 SASEGT. The V and J ends lost 11 bases and 4 bases respectively, with 17 bases between them. The DNA of the CDR3 is TGTGCCGGCACAAGGGACCGAAGCTATGGCTACACCTTC. This sequence encodes CAGTRDRSYGYTF.

V and J are TRBV5-6 and TRBJ2-7; 8 nucleotides agree with TRBD2. Per germline, CDR1 SGHDT and CDR2 YYEEEE. Trimming at V came to 0 bases and at J to 6 bases, leaving 5 bases not matched to a gene. The CDR3 runs to 14 residues. CDR3 nucleotide sequence: TGTGCCAGCAGCTTGGCCGGGGGGGCTCGCGAGCAGTACTTC. Translation gives CASSLAGGAREQYF.

This chain uses TRBV7-6 with TRBJ2-1; 10 bases line up with TRBD1. The trim removed 2 bases at V and 8 bases at J, leaving 6 bases unmatched. Germline-derived CDR1 and CDR2 are SGHVS and FNYEAQ. The CDR3 has 15 residues. CDR3 DNA: TGTGCCAGCAGCTTACGGGACAGGGGATACGATGAGCAGTTCTTC. Encoded protein: CASSLRDRGYDEQFF.

The chain joins TRBV5-1 to TRBJ1-2; 8 bases agree with TRBD1. The V and J ends lost 4 bases and 7 bases, in that order; junction bases with no gene match: 6. The CDR3 has 13 residues. Per the germline V gene, CDR1 is SGHRS and CDR2 is YFSETQ. The CDR3 coding sequence is TGCGCCAGCAGCCCGGACAGGGCTGCTGGCTACACCTTC. Translated: CASSPDRAAGYTF.

This clone was counted a few times. The rearrangement uses TRBV10-3 and TRBJ2-2, with unresolved D. V lost 2 bases and J lost 1, with 8 bases in between. The CDR3 spans 15 residues. The germline V gene encodes CDR1 ENHRY and CDR2 SYGVKD. CDR3 loop: CAISEGRLNTGELFF. CDR3 bases: TGTGCCATCAGTGAGGGACGATTGAACACCGGGGAGCTGTTTTTT.

This chain joins TRBV7-7 and TRBJ2-5, with D possibly being TRBD1 or TRBD2 (5 bases each). Between the trimmed V and J ends, which lost 1 base and 5 bases, there was a span of 14 bases. The CDR3 contains 15 residues. The V gene's germline CDR1 is SSHAT and CDR2 FNYEAQ (reference sequence). The CDR3 region has the DNA TGTGCCAGCAGCTTAGGGGCATATGGGGACGAGACCCAGTACTTC. Amino acids: CASSLGAYGDETQYF.

In DNA, the CDR3 is TGTGCCAGCAGCTGGCCCTCCTACGAGCAGTACTTC. Translating it yields CASSWPSYEQYF. This chain links TRBV12-1 with TRBJ2-7; the table assigns TRBD1, which was not confirmed against the DNA. TRBV12-1 is termed a pseudogene. The CDR3 length is 12 residues.

J is TRBJ1-3 and V is TRBV11-2; D gene unclear. With 0 bases removed from V and 0 bases from J, the gap between germline ends came to 6 bases. The CDR3 extends over 15 amino acids. Per germline, CDR1 SGHAT and CDR2 FQNNGV. The CDR3 DNA sequence: TGTGCCAGCAGCTTAGAAGGGTTCTCTGGAAACACCATATATTTT. It encodes CASSLEGFSGNTIYF.

This clone is classed as medium-sized. J is TRBJ1-5 and V is TRBV18; unclear D gene. Per germline, CDR1 KGHSH and CDR2 LQKENI. CDR3 length equals 19 residues. The germline V and J ends were trimmed by 2 bases and 0 bases, with 20 bases remaining between them. The CDR3 loop is CASSPKGQINLYSNQPQHF. CDR3 in DNA: TGTGCCAGCTCACCAAAAGGCCAGATTAATCTTTATAGCAATCAGCCCCAGCATTTT.

As for this clone: One end of the junction varies from germline; a read error may be responsible. In DNA form, the CDR3 reads TGTACCAGCAGCTTGTTTATCGGCAGCCACTACAATGAGCAGTTCTTC. Its protein product is CTSSLFIGSHYNEQFF. This chain links TRBV5-6 with TRBJ2-1; D is unresolved. The CDR3 has 16 residues. The germline V gene has CDR1 SGHDT and CDR2 YYEEEE.

The chain joins TRBV7-2 to TRBJ1-6, with D possibly being TRBD1 (5 bases). The CDR3 extends over 15 amino acids. V lost 1 base and J 3 bases, leaving 7 bases between the germline ends. Germline loops: CDR1 SGHTA, CDR2 FQGNSA. CDR3 nucleotides: TGTGCCAGCAGCTTAGACAGGCTCTATAATTCACCCCTCCACTTT. Amino acids: CASSLDRLYNSPLHF.

The chain combines TRBV7-2 with TRBJ2-7, with 7 bases identical to TRBD1. V lost 1 base, J lost 7 bases, and 4 bases stayed unmatched. Germline-derived CDR1 and CDR2 are SGHTA and FQGNSA. CDR3 length equals 13 residues. Here the CDR3 DNA reads TGTGCCAGCAGCTTAGGAGGGGGCGGGGAGCAGTACTTC. Translation gives CASSLGGGGEQYF.

V usage is TRBV5-1 and J usage is TRBJ2-5; 9 bases are a match to TRBD1. Germline loops: CDR1 SGHRS, CDR2 YFSETQ. This CDR3 contains 14 residues. The trim removed 3 bases at V and 5 bases at J, leaving 5 bases unmatched. CDR3 sequence: CASSSQGAEETQYF. CDR3 in DNA: TGCGCCAGCAGCTCACAGGGGGCGGAGGAGACCCAGTACTTC.

The chain recombines TRBV30 with TRBJ2-7, with a tentative D call TRBD1 (5 bases). V gave up 3 bases and J gave up 2 bases, with 11 bases separating them. In germline, CDR1 is GTSNPN, CDR2 SVGIG (reference sequence). This CDR3 has 13 residues. The CDR3 loop is CAWREQATYEQYF. The DNA for the CDR3 is TGTGCCTGGAGGGAACAGGCTACCTACGAGCAGTACTTC. Looking up the rest from reference TRBV30 and TRBJ2-7 gives the full variable domain: SQTIHQWPATLVQPVGSPLSLECTVEGTSNPNLYWYRQAAGRGLQLLFYSVGIGQISSEVPQNLSASRPQDRQFILSSKKLLLSDSGFYLCAWREQATYEQYFGPGTRLTVT.

V and J are TRBV18 and TRBJ2-2; the D gene is possibly TRBD2 (5 bases). Trimming pared 0 bases from V and 6 bases from J, leaving 8 bases between. Germline-derived CDR1 and CDR2 are KGHSH and LQKENI. CDR3 size: 14 residues. In DNA, the CDR3 is TGTGCCAGCTCACCACCTGGACTGTCCGGGGAGCTGTTTTTT. Translation gives CASSPPGLSGELFF.

The chain recombines TRBV5-1 with TRBJ1-5; a possible D gene is TRBD1 (6 bases). V was pared by 0 bases and J by 0 bases, with 10 bases between. This CDR3 spans 16 amino acids. Germline assignment: CDR1 SGHRS and CDR2 YFSETQ. CDR3 DNA sequence: TGCGCCAGCAGCTTGGATGGCAGGGGTAGCAATCAGCCCCAGCATTTT. The encoded protein is CASSLDGRGSNQPQHF. Filled out from reference TRBV5-1 and TRBJ1-5, the complete variable domain reads KAGVTQTPRYLIKTRGQQVTLSCSPISGHRSVSWYQQTPGQGLQFLFEYFSETQRNKGNFPGRFSGRQFSNSRSEMNVSTLELGDSALYLCASSLDGRGSNQPQHFGDGTRLSIL.

This clone appeared a single time. V and J are TRBV6-1 and TRBJ2-5, with TRBD2 matching over 12 bases. Germline values: CDR1 MNHNS, CDR2 SASEGT. J was trimmed by 5 bases and V by 0 bases; bases with no gene match: 19. This CDR3 has 21 amino acids. The CDR3 is CASSEALYPKGLAGSTETQYF. For the CDR3, the DNA is TGTGCCAGCAGTGAAGCGCTTTACCCGAAAGGACTAGCGGGGTCGACGGAGACCCAGTACTTC.

The V and J genes are TRBV5-1 and TRBJ1-6; 8 bases are a match to TRBD1. The germline V gene has CDR1 SGHRS and CDR2 YFSETQ. The V and J ends lost 4 bases and 8 bases, in that order; junction bases with no gene match: 5. This CDR3 contains 14 residues. The CDR3 DNA reads as TGCGCCAGCAGCGCGGACAGGGTTGATTCACCCCTCCACTTT. It specifies CASSADRVDSPLHF.

In the case of this clone: At one of its ends the junction is not consistent with the germline gene, which may arise from a read error. The rearrangement uses TRBV15 and TRBJ2-3, with D possibly being TRBD1 (7 bases). CDR1 and CDR2 (germline): LNHNV, YYDKDF (reference sequence). This CDR3 is built from 12 residues. CDR3 sequence reads: CATGRGEDTQYF. In DNA, the CDR3 is TGTGCCACCGGCAGGGGGGAGGATACGCAGTATTTT.

The rearrangement joins TRBV27 to TRBJ2-3; D perhaps matches TRBD2 (7 bases). Germline V gene lookup returns CDR1 MNHEY and CDR2 SMNVEV (reference sequence). The CDR3 runs to 14 residues. V was pared by 8 bases and J by 7 bases, with 19 bases between. The CDR3 DNA reads as TGTGCCAGCGGAATACGGGGGGCCTGGTATACGCAGTATTTT. It specifies CASGIRGAWYTQYF.